This passage covers 3 T cell receptor beta chains from one sample sequenced in a study of beta chain features in type 1 diabetes. Sequenced material consisted of expressed TCRB transcripts (all of the isolated RNA was reverse transcribed). Method: immunoSEQ multiplex PCR; TCRdb's copy keeps in-frame clones and lacks some. The data hold roughly 240,000 clones, with 13% to 15% observed a single time. Sequencing was performed on naive CD4+ T cells from blood. These TCRs come from a woman between 35 and 50 years old in good health.

This chain connects TRBV29-1 to TRBJ1-4, with D perhaps matching TRBD1 (6 bases). V was cut by 6 bases and J by 3 bases, with 17 bases left in between. Germline V CDR1 and CDR2: SQVTM, ANQGSEA. The CDR3 spans 15 residues. DNA of the CDR3: TGCAGCGTGGCCTTCCCCCCAGGGGCTAATGAAAAACTGTTTTTT. Amino acids: CSVAFPPGANEKLFF.

This clone was observed a handful of times. The chain employs TRBV5-1 and TRBJ2-1, with D possibly TRBD2 on 5 matching bases. Per germline, CDR1 SGHRS and CDR2 YFSETQ. Between the trimmed V and J ends, which lost 1 base and 0 bases, there was a span of 11 bases. The CDR3 loop spans 16 amino acids. As DNA, the CDR3 is TGCGCCAGCAGCTTGCTGACTACCCCCTCCTACAATGAGCAGTTCTTC. Protein product: CASSLLTTPSYNEQFF. Full variable domain (missing parts from reference TRBV5-1 and TRBJ2-1): KAGVTQTPRYLIKTRGQQVTLSCSPISGHRSVSWYQQTPGQGLQFLFEYFSETQRNKGNFPGRFSGRQFSNSRSEMNVSTLELGDSALYLCASSLLTTPSYNEQFFGPGTRLTVL.

This clone has only a few counts. The V gene is TRBV5-4, the J gene TRBJ2-1; 9 bases are a match to TRBD1. This CDR3 is built from 15 residues. V shed 1 base and J 5 bases; nucleotides not matched to a gene: 4. Germline V gene sequence: CDR1 SGHNT, CDR2 YYREEE (reference sequence). The CDR3 nucleotides are TGTGCCAGCAGCTTGCCGGGACAGGGCCACAATGAGCAGTTCTTC. Translation: CASSLPGQGHNEQFF.